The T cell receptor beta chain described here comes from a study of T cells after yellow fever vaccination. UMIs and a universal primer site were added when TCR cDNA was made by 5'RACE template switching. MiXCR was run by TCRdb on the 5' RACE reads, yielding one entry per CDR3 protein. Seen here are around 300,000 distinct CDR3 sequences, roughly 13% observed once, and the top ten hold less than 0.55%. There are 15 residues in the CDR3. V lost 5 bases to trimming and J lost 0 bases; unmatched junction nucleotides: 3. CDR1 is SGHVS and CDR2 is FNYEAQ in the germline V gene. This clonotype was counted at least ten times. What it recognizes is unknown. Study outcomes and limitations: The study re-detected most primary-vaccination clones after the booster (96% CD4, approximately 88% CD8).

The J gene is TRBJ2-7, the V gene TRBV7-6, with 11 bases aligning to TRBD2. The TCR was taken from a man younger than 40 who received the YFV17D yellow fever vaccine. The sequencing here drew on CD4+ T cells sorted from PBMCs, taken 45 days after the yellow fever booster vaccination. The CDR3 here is CASSLTSGSSYEQYF. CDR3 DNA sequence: TGTGCCAGCAGCCTAACTAGCGGGAGCTCCTACGAGCAGTACTTC. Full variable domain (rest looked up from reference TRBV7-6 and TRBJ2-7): GAGVSQSPRYKVTKRGQDVALRCDPISGHVSLYWYRQALGQGPEFLTYFNYEAQQDKSGLPNDRFSAERPEGSISTLTIQRTEQRDSAMYRCASSLTSGSSYEQYFGPGTRLTVT.